This entry features one T cell receptor beta chain sequence. Its antigen is still unknown. Other DNA sequences from this sample encode an identical CDR3 as well. Profiling relied on immunoSEQ multiplex PCR, and the TCRdb table lists in-frame clones only, not all of them. The data contain around 30,000 clones, about four fifths of them seen just once; the ten biggest clones take up over 2.5%. This sample is part of a study of OX40 agonist ivuxolimab in advanced cancers. Across the study: Three patients showed partial responses: one hepatocellular carcinoma and two cutaneous melanoma cases. Study conclusions and caveats: Averaged across samples, CD8+ T cells carried more expanded clones than CD4+ did.

The ends were cut back, 0 bases at V and 3 bases at J, with 14 bases in the middle. The V gene's germline CDR1 is SGDLS and CDR2 YYNGEE. The length of the CDR3 is 16 residues. The specimen comprised CD4+ or CD8+ T cells sorted from blood, sampled in a trial of the OX40 agonist ivuxolimab. The chain carries TRBV9 and TRBJ2-3; weak D call: TRBD1 (5 bases). The clonotype was recovered from an adult with an advanced solid tumor such as melanoma, head and neck, liver or kidney cancer. CDR3 DNA: TGTGCCAGCAGCGTAGACGCCAGGGCTTCGACAGATACGCAGTATTTT. Its translation: CASSVDARASTDTQYF.